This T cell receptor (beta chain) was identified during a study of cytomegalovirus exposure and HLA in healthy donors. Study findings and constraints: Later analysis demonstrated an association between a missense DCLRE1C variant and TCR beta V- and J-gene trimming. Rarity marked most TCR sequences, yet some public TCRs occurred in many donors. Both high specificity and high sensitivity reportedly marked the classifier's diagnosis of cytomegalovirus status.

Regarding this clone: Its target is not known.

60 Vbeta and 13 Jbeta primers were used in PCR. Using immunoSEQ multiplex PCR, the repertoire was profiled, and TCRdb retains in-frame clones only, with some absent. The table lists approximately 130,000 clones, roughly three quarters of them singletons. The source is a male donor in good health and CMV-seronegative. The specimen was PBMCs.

The CDR3 coding sequence is TGCAGCGTTCAGGGGAGCAATCAGCCCCAGCATTTT. Translated: CSVQGSNQPQHF. V gene TRBV29-1 combines with J gene TRBJ1-5; D might be TRBD1 (6 bases). The CDR3 extends over 12 amino acids. Germline CDR1 reads SQVTM; CDR2 reads ANQGSEA. V was clipped by 5 bases and J by 1 base, with 6 bases between them.